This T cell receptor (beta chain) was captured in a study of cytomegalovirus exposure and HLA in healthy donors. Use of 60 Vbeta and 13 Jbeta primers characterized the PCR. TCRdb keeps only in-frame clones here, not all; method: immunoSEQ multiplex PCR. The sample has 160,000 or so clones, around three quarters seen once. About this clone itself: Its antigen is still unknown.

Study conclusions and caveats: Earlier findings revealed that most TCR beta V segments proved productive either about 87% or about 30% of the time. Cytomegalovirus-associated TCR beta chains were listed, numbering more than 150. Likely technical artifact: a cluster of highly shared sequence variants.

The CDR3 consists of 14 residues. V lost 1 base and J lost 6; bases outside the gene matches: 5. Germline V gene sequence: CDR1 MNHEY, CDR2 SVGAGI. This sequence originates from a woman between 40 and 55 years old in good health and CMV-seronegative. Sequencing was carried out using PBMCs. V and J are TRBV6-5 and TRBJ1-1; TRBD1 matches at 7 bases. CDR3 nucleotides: TGTGCCAGCAGTTACTACGAGGGGGCTGCTGAAGCTTTCTTT. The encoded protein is CASSYYEGAAEAFF.